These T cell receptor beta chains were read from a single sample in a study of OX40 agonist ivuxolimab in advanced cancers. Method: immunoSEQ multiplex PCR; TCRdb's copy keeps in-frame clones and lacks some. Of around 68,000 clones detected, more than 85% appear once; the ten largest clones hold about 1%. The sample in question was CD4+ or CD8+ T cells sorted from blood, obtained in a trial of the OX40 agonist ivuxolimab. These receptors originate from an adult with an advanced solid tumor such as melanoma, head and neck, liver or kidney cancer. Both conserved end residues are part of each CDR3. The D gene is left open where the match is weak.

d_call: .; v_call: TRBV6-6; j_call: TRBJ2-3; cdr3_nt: TGTGCCAGCAGTTACTCGAGAGGGACAGATACGCAGTATTTT; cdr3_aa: CASSYSRGTDTQYF
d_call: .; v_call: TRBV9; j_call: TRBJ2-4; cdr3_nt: TGTGCCAGCACCGGAGGCGGTGAAAACATTCAGTACTTC; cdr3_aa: CASTGGGENIQYF
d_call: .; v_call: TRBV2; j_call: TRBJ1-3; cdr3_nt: TGTGCCAGCAGTGAATTTGGGGCAAGCTCTGGAAACACCATATATTTT; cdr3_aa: CASSEFGASSGNTIYF
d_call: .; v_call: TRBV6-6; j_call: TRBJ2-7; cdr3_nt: TGTGCCAGCAGTCGTGATGGGGGGCCGTACGGGCAGTACTTC; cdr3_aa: CASSRDGGPYGQYF
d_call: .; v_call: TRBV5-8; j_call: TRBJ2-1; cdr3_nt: TGTGCCAGCAGCCTACACAGGGGAGGCAATGAGCAGTTCTTC; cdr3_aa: CASSLHRGGNEQFF
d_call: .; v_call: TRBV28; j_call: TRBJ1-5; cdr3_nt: TGTGCCAGCAGCCTTCTTTCTGGGAGGGCTCAGCCCCAGCATTTT; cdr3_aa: CASSLLSGRAQPQHF
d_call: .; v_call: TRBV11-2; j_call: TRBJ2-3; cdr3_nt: TGTGCCAGCAGCGAGAGCGGACGGCCCTCGGATACGCAGTATTTT; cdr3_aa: CASSESGRPSDTQYF
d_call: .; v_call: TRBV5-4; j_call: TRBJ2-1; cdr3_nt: TGTGCCAGCAGCTTGGGGTGGGGTTCCTACAATGAGCAGTTCTTC; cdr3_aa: CASSLGWGSYNEQFF
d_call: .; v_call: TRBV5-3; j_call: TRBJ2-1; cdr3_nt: TGTGCCCGAAATGCCCGCCGGGGCAGGCAGCCCAATGAGCAGTTCTTC; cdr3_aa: CARNARRGRQPNEQFF
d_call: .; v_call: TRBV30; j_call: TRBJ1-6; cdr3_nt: TGTGCCTGTAACCTCCGGGACTCACGTAATTCACCCCTCCACTTT; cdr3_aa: CACNLRDSRNSPLHF
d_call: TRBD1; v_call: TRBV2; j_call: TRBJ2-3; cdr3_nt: TGTGCCAGCACTATAGGGACAGGGGGCGTCACAGATACGCAGTATTTT; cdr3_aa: CASTIGTGGVTDTQYF
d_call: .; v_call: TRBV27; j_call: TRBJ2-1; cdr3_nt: TGTGCCAGCAGTAGGGCCTTCGAACGTCTTCTCTACAATGAGCAGTTCTTC; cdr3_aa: CASSRAFERLLYNEQFF
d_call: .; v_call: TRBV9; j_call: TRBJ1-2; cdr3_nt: TGTGCCAGCAGCCATAACTATGGCTACACCTTC; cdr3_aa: CASSHNYGYTF